This T cell receptor beta chain was obtained from a study of T cells in Graves' hyperthyroidism and ophthalmopathy. General observations from the study: Ophthalmopathy was told apart from stable hyperthyroidism by a 13 V-J model. Most thyroid clonotypes expanded above 0.001 appeared in blood too.

Patients aged 18 to 65 had newly diagnosed hyperthyroidism lasting under 2 months. The source of the PBMCs was more than 9.5 ml of fresh peripheral blood. It was RNA transcripts that yielded the amplified TCR beta CDR3 regions. First-round RT-PCR targeting the TCR CDR3 was performed with the HTBI primer set. MiXCR, applied by TCRdb to the multiplex PCR reads, yields one record per CDR3 protein. The data contain about 280,000 distinct CDR3 sequences, around a quarter of them singletons. In this sample, this clonotype turned up many times. Its antigen is not known. Germline loops: CDR1 MNHEY, CDR2 SMNVEV (reference sequence). This CDR3 is built from 16 residues. Deletions cut 0 bases from V and 4 bases from J, with 16 bases between.

The chain has TRBV27 and TRBJ2-7; tentative D call: TRBD1 (6 bases). The clonotype comes from a middle-aged man with Graves' hyperthyroidism that later progressed to Graves' ophthalmopathy. The sample taken for sequencing was blood. For the CDR3, the DNA is TGTGCCAGCAGTTTATCTCCCACAGGGTCGGGATACGAGCAGTACTTC. Amino acid sequence: CASSLSPTGSGYEQYF.